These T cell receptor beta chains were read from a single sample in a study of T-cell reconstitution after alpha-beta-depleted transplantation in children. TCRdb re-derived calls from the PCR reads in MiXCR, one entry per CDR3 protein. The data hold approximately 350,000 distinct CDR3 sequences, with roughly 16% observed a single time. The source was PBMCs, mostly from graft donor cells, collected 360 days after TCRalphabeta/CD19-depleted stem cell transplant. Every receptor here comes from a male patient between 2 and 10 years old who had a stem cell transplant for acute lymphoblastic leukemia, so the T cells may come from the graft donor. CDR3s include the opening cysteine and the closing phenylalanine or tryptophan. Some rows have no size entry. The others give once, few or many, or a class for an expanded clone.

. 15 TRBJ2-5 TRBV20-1 CSASRPLAGQETQYF
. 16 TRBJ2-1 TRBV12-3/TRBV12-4 CASSSLGGQFSSEQFF
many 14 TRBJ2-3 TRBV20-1 CSAQTSGSTDTQYF
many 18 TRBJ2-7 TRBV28 CASSSILTGREAAYEQYF
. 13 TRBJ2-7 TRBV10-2 CASSESLAYRRYF
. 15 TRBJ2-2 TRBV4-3 CASSQGQPNTGELFF
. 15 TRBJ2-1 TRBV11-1 CASSLGGGPGNEQFF
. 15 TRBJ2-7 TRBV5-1 CASSSPGGSPYEQYF
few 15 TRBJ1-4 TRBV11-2 CASSGGELSHEKLFF
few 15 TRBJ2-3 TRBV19 CASSIAGVGTDTQYF
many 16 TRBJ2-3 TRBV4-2 CASSQVTSGSTDTQYF
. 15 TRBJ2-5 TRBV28 CASSQGQLDGETQYF
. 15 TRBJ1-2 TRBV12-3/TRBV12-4 CASSVGQRLGYGYTF
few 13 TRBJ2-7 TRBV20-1 CSGERTSVYEQYF
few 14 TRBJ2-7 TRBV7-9 CASSSAGRFYEQYF
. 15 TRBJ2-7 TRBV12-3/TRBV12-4 CASSFTSGRTYEQYF
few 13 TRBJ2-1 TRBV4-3 CASSWTETNEQFF
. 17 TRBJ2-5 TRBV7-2 CASSSSGTGGAGETQYF
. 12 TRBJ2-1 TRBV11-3 CASSLREGPQFF
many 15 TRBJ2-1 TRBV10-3 CAITPSGVTYNEQFF
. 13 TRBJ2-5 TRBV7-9 CASSLALEETQYF
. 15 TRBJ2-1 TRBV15 CATSRLAGGNHEQFF
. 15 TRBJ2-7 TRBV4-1 CASSQDRRGAYEQYF
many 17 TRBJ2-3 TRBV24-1 CATSGTAGVTRTDTQYF
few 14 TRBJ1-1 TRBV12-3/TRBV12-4 CASAMDRANTEAFF
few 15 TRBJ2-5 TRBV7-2 CASSLHPSSQETQYF
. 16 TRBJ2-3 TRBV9 CASSDSGTTSTDTQYF
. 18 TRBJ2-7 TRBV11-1 CASSLYSGGWRDSYEQYF
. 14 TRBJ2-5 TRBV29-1 CSVSIAGRGETQYF
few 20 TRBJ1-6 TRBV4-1 CASSQDIFRSQPHYNSPLHF
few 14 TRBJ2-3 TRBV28 CASTYSQGINTQYF
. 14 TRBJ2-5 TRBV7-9 CASSLPGNQETQYF
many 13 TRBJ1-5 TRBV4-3 CASSHGSNQPQHF
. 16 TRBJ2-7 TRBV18 CASSTGGRPGSYEQYF
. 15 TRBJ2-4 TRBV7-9 CASSRPGGAKNIQYF
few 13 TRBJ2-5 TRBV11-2 CASNHGPDPTQYF
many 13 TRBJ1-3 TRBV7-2 CASSRGTARPIYF
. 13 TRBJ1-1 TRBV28 CASRPTGSTEAFF
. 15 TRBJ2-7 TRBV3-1 CASSQESDRDVEQYF
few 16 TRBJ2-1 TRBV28 CASSHEREWAYNEQFF
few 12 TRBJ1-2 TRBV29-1 CSVQTDNYGYTF
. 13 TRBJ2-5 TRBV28 CASSRTALVTQYF
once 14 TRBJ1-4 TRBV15 CATSRAGGLEKLFF
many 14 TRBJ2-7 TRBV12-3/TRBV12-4 CASSPKVSGYEQYF
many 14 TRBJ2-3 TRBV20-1 CSSGAAGVLNTQYF
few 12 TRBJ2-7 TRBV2 CASAGTRNEQYF
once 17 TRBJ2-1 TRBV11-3 CASSPGTSGSPYNEQFF
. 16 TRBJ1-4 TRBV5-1 CASSAERTGTNEKLFF
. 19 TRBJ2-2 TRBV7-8 CASSPIVSGGAANTGELFF
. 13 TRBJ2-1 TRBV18 CASSPLAGVEQFF
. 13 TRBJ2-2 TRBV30 CAWSVKGPGELFF
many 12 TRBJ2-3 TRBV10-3 CAISTSTDTQYF
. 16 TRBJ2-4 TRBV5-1 CASSPLGTGAKNIQYF
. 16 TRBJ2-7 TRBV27 CASSLSEGAHSYEQYF
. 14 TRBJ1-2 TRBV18 CASSRPGESYGYTF
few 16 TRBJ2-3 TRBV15 CATSRERGGSTDTQYF
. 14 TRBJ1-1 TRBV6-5 CASSYTAANTEAFF
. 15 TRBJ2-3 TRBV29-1 CSVAHRLAHNRTQYF
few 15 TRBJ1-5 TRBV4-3 CASSPDSSADGPQHF
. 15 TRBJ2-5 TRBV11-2 CASSFGSAEQETQYF